Presented here are 18 T cell receptor beta chains from one specimen sequenced in a study of early T cells in non-severe SARS-CoV-2 infection. Via MiXCR, TCRdb re-called the 5' RACE reads, giving one row per CDR3 protein. Of over 30,000 distinct CDR3 sequences in the sample, around 5% were seen once. The source material was whole blood. These receptors all stem from an adult who was a healthcare worker with PCR-confirmed SARS-CoV-2 infection or an uninfected control (not recorded which).

At least ten counts were recorded for this clonotype. The CDR3 loop reads CASSPGQGHGVYGYTF. The CDR3 DNA sequence: TGCGCCAGCAGCCCCGGACAGGGCCACGGTGTTTATGGCTACACCTTC. The chain employs TRBV5-1 and TRBJ1-2; TRBD1 matches 8 bases. CDR1 SGHRS and CDR2 YFSETQ come from the germline V gene. Unmatched junction bases numbered 13, after V lost 4 bases and J lost 5 bases. The CDR3 spans 16 residues.

This clonotype was observed many times. The chain combines TRBV20-1 with TRBJ2-5; D is undetermined. The V end lost 6 bases, the J end lost 4 bases, and 6 bases lay between the germline ends. Germline CDR1 and CDR2: DFQATT and SNEGSKA (reference sequence). CDR3 length equals 10 residues. The CDR3 nucleotides are TGCAGTGCCGGGTTAGAGACCCAGTACTTC. Protein sequence: CSAGLETQYF.

This clonotype was counted at least ten times. J is TRBJ2-5 and V is TRBV12-3 or TRBV12-4, with D tentatively TRBD2 (6 bases). With 8 bases removed from V and 2 bases from J, the gap between germline ends came to 15 bases. The CDR3 is 14 amino acids. The CDR3 region is CASRRVGGQETQYF. CDR3 sequence (DNA): TGTGCCAGCCGGCGGGTTGGGGGGCAAGAGACCCAGTACTTC.

This clonotype showed up many times. One end of the junction is discordant with germline, which a read error may explain. The chain couples TRBV7-8 to TRBJ2-1, with TRBD1 identical over 8 bases. This CDR3 is built from 15 residues. Germline values: CDR1 SGHVS, CDR2 FQNEAQ. Here the CDR3 DNA reads TGTGCCAGCAGCCAAGACAGGGGATCCTTCAATGAGCAGTTCTTC. Translation: CASSQDRGSFNEQFF.

The gene calls are TRBV6-1 and TRBJ2-5, with a possible D match to TRBD1 (6 bases). CDR3 length equals 19 residues. Germline CDR1 MNHNS, CDR2 SASEGT. The V and J ends lost 0 bases and 4 bases respectively, with 24 bases between them. CDR3 amino acids: CASSEAPGRGTGPGETQYF. CDR3 in DNA: TGTGCCAGCAGTGAAGCTCCAGGACGGGGCACAGGGCCGGGAGAGACCCAGTACTTC.

Points on this clonotype: A read error is possible here, since a much larger clone lies one base away. The chain uses TRBV7-9 and TRBJ1-1; D not resolved. Germline CDR1 is SEHNR and CDR2 is FQNEAQ (reference sequence). V dropped 3 bases and J dropped 1 base, with 6 bases sitting between them. The CDR3 covers 13 residues. The CDR3, as DNA: TGTGCCAGCAGCTTTGGCGCGAACACTGAAGCTTTCTTT. Translating gives CASSFGANTEAFF.

This clonotype was detected only a few times. The chain recombines TRBV20-1 with TRBJ2-4; tentatively, D is TRBD1 or TRBD2 (5 bases each). This CDR3 is built from 13 residues. V was shortened by 3 bases and J by 6 bases, with 12 bases between the two germline ends. CDR1 DFQATT and CDR2 SNEGSKA come from the germline V gene (reference sequence). The CDR3 DNA sequence: TGCAGTGCTAGGGGGCCAGGGAGAAACATTCAGTACTTC. This sequence encodes CSARGPGRNIQYF.

The rearrangement links TRBV7-9 to TRBJ1-6; possibly TRBD1 for D (6 bases). Trimming stripped 1 base from V and 8 bases from J, with 12 bases between. From germline, CDR1 is SEHNR and CDR2 FQNEAQ (reference sequence). This CDR3 spans 15 amino acids. CDR3 nucleotides: TGTGCCAGCAGCTTAGACCTACAGGGTTATTCACCCCTCCACTTT. This gives the protein CASSLDLQGYSPLHF.

V gene TRBV3-1 combines with J gene TRBJ1-2; weak D call: TRBD1 (5 bases). Germline values: CDR1 LGHDT, CDR2 YNNKEL (reference sequence). The CDR3 contains 13 residues. V dropped 1 base and J dropped 7 bases, with 10 bases sitting between them. CDR3 sequence (DNA): TGTGCCAGCAGCCAAGTTCCAGGGCTTGGCTACACCTTC. This gives the protein CASSQVPGLGYTF.

This clonotype was picked up many times. The rearrangement uses TRBV2 and TRBJ1-2; unclear D gene. Germline V lookup: CDR1 SNHLY, CDR2 FYNNEI. CDR3 length: 14 amino acids. V dropped 4 bases and J dropped 0 bases, with 9 bases sitting between them. The CDR3 DNA reads as TGTGCCAGCAGTGGAGACACCTCTAACTATGGCTACACCTTC. Translated: CASSGDTSNYGYTF.

This clonotype has at least ten counts. The V and J genes are TRBV18 and TRBJ2-2, with TRBD1 identical over 7 bases. V was pared by 5 bases and J by 5 bases, with 11 bases of the junction left unmatched. Germline V gene data show CDR1 as KGHSH and CDR2 as LQKENI. The length of the CDR3 is 16 residues. This CDR3 is CASSSSSTGRTGELFF. The CDR3 DNA sequence: TGTGCCAGCTCATCTTCATCGACAGGGAGAACCGGGGAGCTGTTTTTT.

In its sample, this clonotype was seen a few times. The V call is TRBV20-1, the J call TRBJ1-1; D is unclear. Per germline, CDR1 DFQATT and CDR2 SNEGSKA (reference sequence). The CDR3 is 12 amino acids. Trimming took off 8 bases at V and 1 base at J, with 11 bases between the two ends. The CDR3 bases are TGCAGTCCAACTGGAAAGAACACTGAAGCTTTCTTT. Translated: CSPTGKNTEAFF.

In this sample, this clonotype turned up a few times. CDR3 sequence: CASSLRLGELFF. CDR3 DNA: TGTGCCAGCAGCTTGCGCCTCGGGGAGCTGTTTTTT. The V and J genes are TRBV5-4 and TRBJ2-2; no clear D. Trimming removed 1 base at V and 7 bases at J, with 5 bases between. The CDR3 sequence is 12 residues long. Looked up from germline, CDR1 is SGHNT and CDR2 is YYREEE (reference sequence).

This clonotype was seen a handful of times. The V call is TRBV18, the J call TRBJ1-1, with D possibly matching TRBD1 (5 bases). Between the trimmed V and J ends, which lost 1 base and 0 bases, there was a span of 15 bases. Germline V gene data show CDR1 as KGHSH and CDR2 as LQKENI. The CDR3 has 17 amino acids. CDR3 sequence (DNA): TGTGCCAGCTCACCACGGGCAGGGCTGGGAATGAACACTGAAGCTTTCTTT. As protein: CASSPRAGLGMNTEAFF.

The sample holds a few counts of this clonotype. The rearrangement joins TRBV4-3 to TRBJ2-3; 9 nucleotides match TRBD2. J gave up 1 base and V 1 base, and 3 bases lay outside the gene matches. The germline CDR1 and CDR2 sequences are LGHNA and YSLEER. This CDR3 has 16 amino acids. The chain's CDR3 is CASSQGGGVGTDTQYF. CDR3 DNA sequence: TGCGCCAGCAGCCAAGGCGGGGGGGTTGGCACAGATACGCAGTATTTT.

This clonotype was seen at least ten times. This chain uses TRBV2 with TRBJ2-7; the D is unclear. Trimming cost V 8 bases and J 1 base, with 12 bases left between them. The CDR3 has 13 amino acids. The germline V gene encodes CDR1 SNHLY and CDR2 FYNNEI. The CDR3 reads CASGASGSYEQYF. The CDR3, as DNA: TGTGCCAGCGGAGCGAGTGGGTCCTACGAGCAGTACTTC.

This clonotype has at least ten counts. V and J are TRBV7-6 and TRBJ2-7; D may correspond to TRBD1 or TRBD2 (5 bases each). V lost 4 bases and J lost 0, with 16 bases in between. The CDR3 spans 16 residues. Germline CDR1 reads SGHVS; CDR2 reads FNYEAQ. CDR3 residues: CASSSVGTQASYEQYF. CDR3 sequence (DNA): TGTGCCAGCAGCTCCGTCGGGACGCAGGCCTCCTACGAGCAGTACTTC.

This clonotype showed up many times. The genes are TRBV18 and TRBJ1-1, with D perhaps TRBD1 (5 bases). V lost 1 base and J 0 bases, leaving 12 bases between the germline ends. The CDR3 has 16 residues. Germline V CDR1 and CDR2: KGHSH, LQKENI. The CDR3, as DNA: TGTGCCAGCTCACCACAGCAGCAGGGAATGAACACTGAAGCTTTCTTT. This gives the protein CASSPQQQGMNTEAFF.